This TCR beta chain was recovered during a study of blood T cells in healthy people across ages. The CDR3 is made up of 13 amino acids. Germline V gives CDR1 SNHLY, CDR2 FYNNEI. Combining a sample-barcoded 5' primer with a J-beta primer mix, a second PCR ran for roughly 6 to 11 cycles. TCRdb redid the calling of the 5' RACE reads with MiXCR, one entry per CDR3 protein. The sample holds approximately 1,100,000 distinct CDR3 sequences, 35% to 55% seen once. The J gene is TRBJ2-4, the V gene TRBV2; 7 nucleotides agree with TRBD2. Judging by the DNA end, TRBJ2-5 fits better; the J call may be wrong. The clonotype was recovered from a woman aged 55-69 years in good health. The sequencing sample was made of blood. CDR3 sequence (DNA): TGTGCCAGCAGTGAGCTAGCGGAAGAGACCCAGTACTTC. It encodes CASSELAEETQYF.